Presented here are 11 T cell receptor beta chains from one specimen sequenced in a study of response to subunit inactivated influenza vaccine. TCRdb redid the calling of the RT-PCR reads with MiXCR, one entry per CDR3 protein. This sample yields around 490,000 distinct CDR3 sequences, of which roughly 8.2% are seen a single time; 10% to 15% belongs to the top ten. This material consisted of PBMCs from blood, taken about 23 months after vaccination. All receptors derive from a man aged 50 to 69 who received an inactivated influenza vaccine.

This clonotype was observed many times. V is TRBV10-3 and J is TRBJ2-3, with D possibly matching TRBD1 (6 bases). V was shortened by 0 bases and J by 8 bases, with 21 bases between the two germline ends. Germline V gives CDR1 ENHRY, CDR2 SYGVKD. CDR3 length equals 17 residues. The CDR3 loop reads CAISESSSADRRLTQYF. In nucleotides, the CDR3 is TGTGCCATCAGTGAGTCATCGTCGGCTGACAGGCGACTTACGCAGTATTTT.

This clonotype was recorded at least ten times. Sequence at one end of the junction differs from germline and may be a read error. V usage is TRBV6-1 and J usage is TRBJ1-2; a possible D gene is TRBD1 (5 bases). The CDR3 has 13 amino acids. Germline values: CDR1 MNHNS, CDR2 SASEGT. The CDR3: CASSPRDNYGYTF. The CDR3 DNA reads TGCGCCAGCAGCCCCCGGGACAACTATGGCTACACCTTC.

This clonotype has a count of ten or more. DNA of the CDR3: TGCAGTGCTAGAGGGGACACCAACACCGGGGAGCTGTTTTTT. Its translation: CSARGDTNTGELFF. V gene TRBV20-1 combines with J gene TRBJ2-2; possible D gene TRBD1, 6 bases. The CDR3 is 14 amino acids. V gave up 1 base and J gave up 2 bases, with 8 bases separating them. The germline gives CDR1 DFQATT, CDR2 SNEGSKA (reference sequence).

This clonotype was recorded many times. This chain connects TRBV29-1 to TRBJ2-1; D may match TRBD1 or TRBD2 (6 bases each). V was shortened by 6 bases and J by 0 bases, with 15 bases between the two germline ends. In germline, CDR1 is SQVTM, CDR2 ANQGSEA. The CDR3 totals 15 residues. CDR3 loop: CSVAGGRSSYNEQFF. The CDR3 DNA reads TGCAGCGTGGCCGGGGGCCGGAGCTCCTACAATGAGCAGTTCTTC.

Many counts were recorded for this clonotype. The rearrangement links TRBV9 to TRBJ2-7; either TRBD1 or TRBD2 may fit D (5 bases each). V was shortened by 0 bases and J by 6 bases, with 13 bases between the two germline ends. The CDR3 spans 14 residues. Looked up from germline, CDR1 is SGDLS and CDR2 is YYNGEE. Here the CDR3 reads CASSVGDGGREQYF. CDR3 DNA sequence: TGTGCCAGCAGCGTAGGGGACGGCGGGCGCGAGCAGTACTTC. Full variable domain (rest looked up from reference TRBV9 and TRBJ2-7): DSGVTQTPKHLITATGQRVTLRCSPRSGDLSVYWYQQSLDQGLQFLIQYYNGEERAKGNILERFSAQQFPDLHSELNLSSLELGDSALYFCASSVGDGGREQYFGPGTRLTVT.

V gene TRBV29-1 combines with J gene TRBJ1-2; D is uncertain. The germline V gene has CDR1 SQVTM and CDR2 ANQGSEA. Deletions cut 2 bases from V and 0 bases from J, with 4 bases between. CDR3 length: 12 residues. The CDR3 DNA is TGCAGCGTTGAAATGGCTAACTATGGCTACACCTTC. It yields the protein CSVEMANYGYTF.

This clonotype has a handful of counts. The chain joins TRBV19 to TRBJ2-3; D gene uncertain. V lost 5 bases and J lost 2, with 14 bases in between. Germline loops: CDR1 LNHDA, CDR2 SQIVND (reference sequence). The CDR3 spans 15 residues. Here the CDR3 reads CASSRSLHYTDTQYF. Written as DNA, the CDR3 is TGTGCCAGTAGTCGGAGTCTCCACTACACAGATACGCAGTATTTT.

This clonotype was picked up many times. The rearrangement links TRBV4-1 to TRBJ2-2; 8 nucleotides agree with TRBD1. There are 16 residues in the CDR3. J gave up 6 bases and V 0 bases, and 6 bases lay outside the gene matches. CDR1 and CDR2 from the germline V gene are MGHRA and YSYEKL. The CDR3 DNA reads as TGCGCCAGCAGCCAAGACAGGGGGCTTAACTCCGGGGAGCTGTTTTTT. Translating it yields CASSQDRGLNSGELFF.

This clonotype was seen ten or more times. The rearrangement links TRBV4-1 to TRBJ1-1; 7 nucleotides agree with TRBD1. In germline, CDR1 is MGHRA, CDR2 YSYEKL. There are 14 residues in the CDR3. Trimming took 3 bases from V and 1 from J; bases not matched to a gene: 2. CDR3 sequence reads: CASSQGQTNTEAFF. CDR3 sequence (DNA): TGCGCCAGCAGCCAGGGACAGACGAACACTGAAGCTTTCTTT.

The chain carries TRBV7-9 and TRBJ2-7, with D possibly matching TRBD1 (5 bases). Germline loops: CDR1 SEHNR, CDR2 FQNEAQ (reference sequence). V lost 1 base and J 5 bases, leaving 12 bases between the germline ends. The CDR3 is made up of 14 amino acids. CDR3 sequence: CASSLEWAGNEQYF. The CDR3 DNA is TGTGCCAGCAGCTTAGAGTGGGCAGGGAACGAGCAGTACTTC.

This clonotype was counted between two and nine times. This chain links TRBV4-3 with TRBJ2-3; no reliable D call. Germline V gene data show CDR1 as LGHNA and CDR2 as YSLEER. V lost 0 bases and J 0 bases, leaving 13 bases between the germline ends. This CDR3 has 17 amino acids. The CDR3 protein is CASSQDSAYSSTDTQYF. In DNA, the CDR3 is TGCGCCAGCAGCCAAGATTCGGCCTACTCTAGCACAGATACGCAGTATTTT.